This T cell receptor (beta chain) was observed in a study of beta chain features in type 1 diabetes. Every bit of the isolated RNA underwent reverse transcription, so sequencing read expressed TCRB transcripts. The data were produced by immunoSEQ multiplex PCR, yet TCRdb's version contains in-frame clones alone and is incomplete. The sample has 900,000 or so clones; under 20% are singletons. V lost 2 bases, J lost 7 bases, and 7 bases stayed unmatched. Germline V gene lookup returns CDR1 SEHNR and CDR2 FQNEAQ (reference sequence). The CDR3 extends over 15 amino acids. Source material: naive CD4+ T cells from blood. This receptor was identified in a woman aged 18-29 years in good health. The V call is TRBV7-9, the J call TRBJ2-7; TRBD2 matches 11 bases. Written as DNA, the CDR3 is TGTGCCAGCAGCTTATTACTAGCGGGAGTCGGTGAGCAGTACTTC. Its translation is CASSLLLAGVGEQYF.